This note documents a single T cell receptor beta chain sequence. Its antigen is currently unknown. Both iRepertoire HTBI primers and Arm-PCR of CDR3 regions were used to build the TCR beta libraries. TCRdb processed the multiplex PCR reads anew with MiXCR; each CDR3 protein has one entry. The sample has approximately 400,000 distinct CDR3 sequences, roughly 24% seen once; the top ten hold 28%. The record originates from a study of regulatory T cells in long-lasting Graves disease. Turning to the study itself: By definition, persistent Graves' disease involved antithyroid drugs for over 5 years alongside positive TSH receptor antibodies. Whole-study results and caveats: Those with persistent disease had in common more public clonotypes (around 2,500) than new patients (about 900).

Noted time point: persistent/refractory GD, antithyroid drugs over 5 years with positive TRAb. TCR sequences were obtained from RNA taken from PBMCs. This TCR was sampled from a woman in her thirties or forties with Graves disease. Sequences were derived from peripheral blood mononuclear cells (PBMCs), sampled when the disease was refractory, from a patient treated with antithyroid drugs.

The CDR3 loop is CASSQGGTSPPGELFF. CDR3 DNA sequence: TGTGCCAGCAGCCAAGGTGGGACGTCCCCCCCCGGGGAGCTGTTTTTT. The rearrangement links TRBV3-1 to TRBJ2-2, with D perhaps TRBD1 or TRBD2 (5 bases each). This CDR3 is built from 16 residues. The germline gives CDR1 LGHDT, CDR2 YNNKEL (reference sequence). The V end was cut by 1 base, the J end by 6 bases, with 15 bases between.